Below are 14 T cell receptor beta chains sequenced from a single sample in a study of CD4+ T cells in melanoma. Produced via immunoSEQ multiplex PCR; TCRdb's table is partial and in-frame only. The sample yields roughly 21,000 clones, 78% seen once. All receptors come from a human donor with melanoma.

The V call is TRBV7-6, the J call TRBJ2-2; D is uncertain. Germline V CDR1 and CDR2: SGHVS, FNYEAQ. The CDR3 contains 16 residues. V was trimmed by 2 bases and J by 0 bases, leaving 10 bases between them. CDR3 sequence reads: CASSLRARSNTGELFF. CDR3 sequence (DNA): TGTGCCAGCAGCTTAAGAGCGCGGTCGAACACCGGGGAGCTGTTTTTT.

This rearrangement joins TRBV5-1 to TRBJ2-7, with D possibly TRBD1 on 5 matching bases. Germline CDR1 is SGHRS and CDR2 is YFSETQ. This CDR3 comprises 16 residues. Trimming took 2 bases from V and 1 from J, leaving 16 bases between them. The CDR3 reads CASSFGIPGQSYEQYF. The CDR3 region has the DNA TGCGCCAGCAGCTTTGGGATCCCAGGACAATCCTACGAGCAGTACTTC. Using reference TRBV5-1 and TRBJ2-7 for the parts outside the CDR3, the full variable domain is KAGVTQTPRYLIKTRGQQVTLSCSPISGHRSVSWYQQTPGQGLQFLFEYFSETQRNKGNFPGRFSGRQFSNSRSEMNVSTLELGDSALYLCASSFGIPGQSYEQYFGPGTRLTVT.

J is TRBJ2-7 and V is TRBV5-1; tentative D call: TRBD2 (5 bases). V was cut by 1 base and J by 5 bases, with 13 bases left in between. This CDR3 is 14 amino acids long. Germline V CDR1 and CDR2: SGHRS, YFSETQ. As DNA, the CDR3 is TGCGCCAGCAGCTTGAGTGGGCCGGAGGACGAGCAGTACTTC. It encodes CASSLSGPEDEQYF.

The rearrangement joins TRBV10-2 to TRBJ1-2, with TRBD1 matching 9 bases. Germline lookup yields CDR1 WSHSY and CDR2 SAAADI. V was clipped by 1 base and J by 8 bases; unmatched bases: 26. The length of the CDR3 is 21 residues. CDR3 nucleotides: TGCGCCAGCAGTGAGTTTGAGAATCCGGGACAGGGTCCGGGACGTGTTCGGGGCTACACCTTC. As protein: CASSEFENPGQGPGRVRGYTF.

V usage is TRBV21-1 and J usage is TRBJ2-7; TRBD1 is the table's D call, not checked against the DNA. TRBV21-1 is a known pseudogene. The CDR3 spans 15 residues. In nucleotides, the CDR3 is TGTGCCAGCAGCGGGGACCGGGACAGGGTCTACGAGCAGTACTTC. Protein product: CASSGDRDRVYEQYF.

The rearrangement links TRBV5-4 to TRBJ2-2; the D call may be TRBD1 or TRBD2 (5 bases each). Trimming stripped 4 bases from V and 4 bases from J, with 11 bases between. Germline CDR1 SGHNT, CDR2 YYREEE (reference sequence). The CDR3 is 14 amino acids. CDR3 amino acids: CASSTGLITGELFF. The CDR3 region has the DNA TGTGCCAGCAGCACAGGACTGATCACCGGGGAGCTGTTTTTT.

The chain uses TRBV19 and TRBJ2-3, with 8 bases fitting TRBD2. CDR3 length: 13 amino acids. Germline V CDR1 and CDR2: LNHDA, SQIVND (reference sequence). The V and J ends lost 10 bases and 4 bases, in that order; junction bases with no gene match: 7. This chain's CDR3 is CATRAGAADTQYF. CDR3 nucleotide sequence: TGTGCCACCAGAGCGGGGGCGGCAGATACGCAGTATTTT.

This clone appeared a few times. J is TRBJ1-1 and V is TRBV11-2; no clear D gene. V lost 4 bases, J lost 0 bases, and 6 bases lay in between. CDR3 length equals 13 residues. The V gene's germline CDR1 is SGHAT and CDR2 FQNNGV. The CDR3 spells CASSSTVNTEAFF. The DNA for the CDR3 is TGTGCCAGCAGCTCCACCGTGAACACTGAAGCTTTCTTT.

The chain employs TRBV4-1 and TRBJ1-2; D is unresolved. The CDR3 length is 14 residues. Germline values: CDR1 MGHRA, CDR2 YSYEKL. Trimming stripped 5 bases from V and 6 bases from J, with 16 bases between. The CDR3, as DNA: TGCGCCAGCAGCTACCCTCATAGGGTGGATGGCTACACCTTC. Its translation is CASSYPHRVDGYTF.

The chain uses TRBV4-1 and TRBJ2-2; D tentatively fits TRBD1 or TRBD2 (5 bases each). The V gene's germline CDR1 is MGHRA and CDR2 YSYEKL. The CDR3 covers 15 residues. The ends were cut back, 3 bases at V and 5 bases at J, with 13 bases in the middle. This CDR3 reads CASSQGPRKTGELFF. Here the CDR3 DNA reads TGCGCCAGCAGCCAGGGACCGAGGAAGACCGGGGAGCTGTTTTTT.

The genes are TRBV30 and TRBJ2-4, with 10 positions matching TRBD2. The CDR3 totals 16 residues. Germline loops: CDR1 GTSNPN, CDR2 SVGIG (reference sequence). J lost 2 bases, V lost 2 bases, and 6 bases had no gene match. CDR3 DNA sequence: TGTGCCTGGAGTCTTAGCGGGGGGTGGTCCAAAAACATTCAGTACTTC. It encodes CAWSLSGGWSKNIQYF.

The sample holds a few counts of this clone. The J gene is TRBJ1-2, the V gene TRBV11-3, with D possibly TRBD1 on 6 matching bases. This CDR3 spans 15 amino acids. Germline values: CDR1 SGHNT, CDR2 YENEEA. Trimming stripped 2 bases from V and 6 bases from J, with 16 bases between. For the CDR3, the DNA is TGTGCCAGCAGCTTAAGGGGCGGGGGGCTGCATGGCTACACCTTC. Protein: CASSLRGGGLHGYTF.

This sequence joins TRBV15 and TRBJ1-2; D is possibly TRBD1 (6 bases). V was clipped by 3 bases and J by 4 bases, with 6 bases between them. The CDR3 has 12 amino acids. Germline V lookup: CDR1 LNHNV, CDR2 YYDKDF (reference sequence). The CDR3 nucleotides are TGTGCCACCAGCAGCAGGGGCTATGGCTACACCTTC. It is translated as CATSSRGYGYTF.

V usage is TRBV2 and J usage is TRBJ1-2; D gene ambiguous. V was clipped by 6 bases and J by 7 bases, with 18 bases between them. The CDR3 is made up of 14 amino acids. From germline, CDR1 is SNHLY and CDR2 FYNNEI. The CDR3: CASRGELWSPGYTF. CDR3 coding DNA: TGTGCCAGCAGGGGAGAACTGTGGTCCCCTGGCTACACCTTC. The whole variable domain, filled in from reference TRBV2 and TRBJ1-2, reads EPEVTQTPSHQVTQMGQEVILRCVPISNHLYFYWYRQILGQKVEFLVSFYNNEISEKSEIFDDQFSVERPDGSNFTLKIRSTKLEDSAMYFCASRGELWSPGYTFGSGTRLTVV.